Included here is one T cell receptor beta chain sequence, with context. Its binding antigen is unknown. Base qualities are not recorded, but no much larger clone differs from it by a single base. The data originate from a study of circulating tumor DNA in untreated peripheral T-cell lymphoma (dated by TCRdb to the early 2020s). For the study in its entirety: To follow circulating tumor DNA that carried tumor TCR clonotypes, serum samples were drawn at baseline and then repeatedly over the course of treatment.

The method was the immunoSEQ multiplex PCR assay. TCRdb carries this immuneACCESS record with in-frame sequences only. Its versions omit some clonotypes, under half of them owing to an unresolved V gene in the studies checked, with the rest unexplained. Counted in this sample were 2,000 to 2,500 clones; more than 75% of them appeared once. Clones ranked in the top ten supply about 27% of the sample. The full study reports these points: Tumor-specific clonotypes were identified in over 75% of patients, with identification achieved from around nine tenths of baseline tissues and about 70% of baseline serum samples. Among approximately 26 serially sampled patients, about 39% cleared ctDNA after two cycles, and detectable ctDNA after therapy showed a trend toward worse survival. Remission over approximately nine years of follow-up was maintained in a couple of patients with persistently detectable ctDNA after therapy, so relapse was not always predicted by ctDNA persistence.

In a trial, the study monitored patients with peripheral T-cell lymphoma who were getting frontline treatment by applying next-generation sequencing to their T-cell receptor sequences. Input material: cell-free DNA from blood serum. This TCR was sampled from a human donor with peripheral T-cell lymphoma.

The sequence in DNA is TGTGCCAGCAGTTACAAGGGATACTATGGCTACACCTTC. Translated, it reads CASSYKGYYGYTF. This receptor chain uses TRBV6-6 and TRBJ1-2; the D gene lacks a confident call. From cysteine to phenylalanine, the CDR3 is 13 amino acids long. Only the CDR3 region is kept as DNA, spanning 39 bases read in frame from base 1. CDR1 is given as MNHNY and CDR2 as SVGAGI, both from the germline V gene (reference sequence). V is clipped by 2 bases and J by 3 bases, and the sequence between their germline boundaries is 7 bases long.